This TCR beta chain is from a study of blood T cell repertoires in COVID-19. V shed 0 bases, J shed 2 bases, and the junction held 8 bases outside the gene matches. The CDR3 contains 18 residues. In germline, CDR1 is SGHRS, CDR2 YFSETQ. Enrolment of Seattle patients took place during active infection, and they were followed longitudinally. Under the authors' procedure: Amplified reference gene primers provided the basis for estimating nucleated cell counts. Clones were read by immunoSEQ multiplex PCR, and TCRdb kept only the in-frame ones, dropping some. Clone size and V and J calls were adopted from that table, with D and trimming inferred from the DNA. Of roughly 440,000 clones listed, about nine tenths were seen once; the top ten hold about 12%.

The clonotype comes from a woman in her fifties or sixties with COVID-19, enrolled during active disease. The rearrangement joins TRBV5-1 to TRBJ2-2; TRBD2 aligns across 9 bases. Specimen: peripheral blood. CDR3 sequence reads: CASSLDPAGGRNTGELFF. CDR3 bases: TGCGCCAGCAGCTTGGACCCAGCGGGGGGACGTAACACCGGGGAGCTGTTTTTT.